The rows below give T cell receptor beta chains drawn from one sample of a study of T cell repertoires in cytomegalovirus infection. These TCRs' antigens remain unknown. Each CDR3 protein is one row after TCRdb ran MiXCR on the reads. The sample lists about 110,000 distinct CDR3 sequences; roughly 9.1% were seen once. The sequencing sample was made of PBMCs, sequenced either directly or after in vitro stimulation (not recorded which). All receptors derive from a human donor in good health (CMV status not recorded). Some clones in this sample may be carry-over from other donors' samples. The CDR3 runs from the conserved cysteine through the conserved F or W. A D gene is named only where the DNA matches it firmly. Only some rows state a clone size, as once, few, many or a class for expanded clones.

TRBV27	NA	few	TRBJ1-2	TGTGCCAGCAGTTTTGGCCCGACGGGGAACTATGGCTACACCTTC	CASSFGPTGNYGYTF
TRBV6-1	NA	NA	TRBJ2-7	TGTGCCAGCAGCTCAAAGGGGGAGGTCGACGAGCAGTACTTC	CASSSKGEVDEQYF
TRBV12-3/TRBV12-4	NA	few	TRBJ1-1	TGTGCCAGCAGTTTCAGTACGAACACTGAAGCTTTCTTT	CASSFSTNTEAFF
TRBV5-4	NA	many	TRBJ1-1	TGTGCCAGCAACCCGTATCTATTGAACACTGAAGCTTTCTTT	CASNPYLLNTEAFF
TRBV7-2	NA	many	TRBJ2-7	TGTGCCAGCAGCTTATTTGGGGCTGCCTCCTACGAGCAGTACTTC	CASSLFGAASYEQYF
TRBV11-3	TRBD2	NA	TRBJ2-1	TGTGCCAGCAGGGGATCGACTAGCGGGACAAAGGATGAGCAGTTCTTC	CASRGSTSGTKDEQFF
TRBV2	NA	few	TRBJ1-4	TGTGCCAGCACCCGGGACGGAACAACTAATGAAAAACTGTTTTTT	CASTRDGTTNEKLFF
TRBV27	TRBD2	many	TRBJ2-5	TGTGCCAGCCGCCGGACTAGCAGGGCGGAGACCCAGTACTTC	CASRRTSRAETQYF
TRBV7-9	NA	many	TRBJ2-1	TGTGCCAGCAGCGCCGGGGTATTAAGACGGAATGAGCAGTTCTTC	CASSAGVLRRNEQFF
TRBV7-2	TRBD2	many	TRBJ2-1	TGTGCCAGCAGCTATAGTAGCGGGAGTACCAATGAGCAGTTCTTC	CASSYSSGSTNEQFF
TRBV11-2	TRBD2	many	TRBJ2-5	TGTGCCAGCAGCGGACTAGCGGGAGTTGGGACCCAGTACTTC	CASSGLAGVGTQYF
TRBV7-2	TRBD1	NA	TRBJ1-4	TGTGCCAGCAGCTTTCCGGGACAGGGACGGGAAAAACTGTTTTTT	CASSFPGQGREKLFF
TRBV11-2	NA	many	TRBJ2-1	TGTGCCAGCAGCTTAACTGAGGACTTACGGAATGAGCAGTTCTTC	CASSLTEDLRNEQFF
TRBV4-1	NA	NA	TRBJ2-3	TGCGCCAGCAGCCAAGATCTACCAGGCGTCCCAGATACGCAGTATTTT	CASSQDLPGVPDTQYF
TRBV18	NA	many	TRBJ1-2	TGTGCCAGCTCACCACCTCTCATGGATTGGGGCTACACCTTC	CASSPPLMDWGYTF
TRBV7-4	NA	few	TRBJ2-1	TGTGCCAGCAGCTTAGTCCCTACCTCCCGGGAATACAATGAGCAGTTCTTC	CASSLVPTSREYNEQFF
TRBV28	NA	many	TRBJ2-7	TGTGCCAGTGAGACTAGTCAGAACTCCTACGAGCAGTACTTC	CASETSQNSYEQYF
TRBV6-1	NA	few	TRBJ2-3	TGTGCCAGCAGCCCTTTGTCGGGGCGCGCAGATACGCAGTATTTT	CASSPLSGRADTQYF
TRBV7-2	NA	many	TRBJ1-1	TGTGCCAGCAGCCTGACAGGAGGGAACACTGAAGCTTTCTTT	CASSLTGGNTEAFF
TRBV29-1	NA	few	TRBJ2-1	TGCAGCGTTGAAGATCTTAGGGGAAGGCAGTTCTTC	CSVEDLRGRQFF
TRBV7-2	NA	NA	TRBJ1-1	TGTGCCAGCAGCTTAGTCGACACATGGACTGAAGCTTTCTTT	CASSLVDTWTEAFF
TRBV7-6	TRBD2	many	TRBJ2-3	TGTGCCAGCAGCCTGGGGAGTAGCGGGAGATCAGATACGCAGTATTTT	CASSLGSSGRSDTQYF
TRBV12-3/TRBV12-4	NA	many	TRBJ1-2	TGTGCCAGCAGTTTAGACGGCCCGGTTGGCTACACCTTC	CASSLDGPVGYTF
TRBV19	NA	NA	TRBJ1-2	TGTGCCAGTAGTACCGGACGCTCCTACACCTTC	CASSTGRSYTF
TRBV19	NA	NA	TRBJ1-2	TGTGCCAGTAGTCGGGACCCCTCTAACTATGGCTACACCTTC	CASSRDPSNYGYTF
TRBV20-1	TRBD2	many	TRBJ2-7	TGCAGTGCGCGACCCACAGCGGGGAACGAGCAGTACTTC	CSARPTAGNEQYF
TRBV7-2	NA	few	TRBJ2-3	TGTGCCAGCAGACATATAGGGGGGGGGGGAGGGGGGGTGACAGATACGCAGTATTTT	CASRHIGGGGGGVTDTQYF
TRBV7-2	NA	many	TRBJ1-1	TGTGCCAGCAGCTTAGCGAACATTTTTGACCCGAACACTGAAGCTTTCTTT	CASSLANIFDPNTEAFF
TRBV7-9	NA	many	TRBJ1-2	TGTGCCAGCAGCCCTGGACACAAACTAAACTATGGCTACACCTTC	CASSPGHKLNYGYTF
TRBV20-1	NA	many	TRBJ2-7	TGCAGTGCCATACCAGGGTTCCAGTTCGAGCAGTACTTC	CSAIPGFQFEQYF
TRBV6-2/TRBV6-3	NA	few	TRBJ1-1	TGTGCCAGCAGTGACCAGGGGAACACTGAAGCTTTCTTT	CASSDQGNTEAFF
TRBV7-6	NA	many	TRBJ1-4	TGTGCCAGCGGGGTAGGTTCCACTAATGAAAAACTGTTTTTT	CASGVGSTNEKLFF
TRBV7-9	TRBD2	many	TRBJ2-5	TGTGCCAGCAGCCGGTCTAGCGGGCAAGAGACCCAGTACTTC	CASSRSSGQETQYF
TRBV10-3	TRBD2	NA	TRBJ2-3	TGTGCCATCAGTGCGGAGACTAGCGACACAGATACGCAGTATTTT	CAISAETSDTDTQYF
TRBV11-1	TRBD2	NA	TRBJ2-3	TGTGCCAGCAGCCCTGGGACTAGCCCTGGCGTGGATACGCAGTATTTT	CASSPGTSPGVDTQYF
TRBV7-2	NA	many	TRBJ1-1	TGTGCCAGCAGCTCCCAAAAGTTGTCGGGAGCTTTCTTT	CASSSQKLSGAFF
TRBV6-6	NA	many	TRBJ2-5	TGTGCCAGCAGTTTATTCATGAGAGTGAAAGAGACCCAGTACTTC	CASSLFMRVKETQYF
TRBV4-3	NA	NA	TRBJ2-1	TGCGCCAGCAGCCAAGATAGGACTGACAATGAGCAGTTCTTC	CASSQDRTDNEQFF
TRBV5-6	TRBD2	many	TRBJ2-1	TGTGCCAGCAGCTTTGGACTAGCGGGAGGGAATGAGCAGTTCTTC	CASSFGLAGGNEQFF
TRBV7-4	NA	NA	TRBJ1-4	TGTGCCAACAGCTTAGCGTCGGGGATCAATGAAAAACTGTTTTTT	CANSLASGINEKLFF
TRBV7-8	NA	many	TRBJ2-5	TGTGCCAGCAGCTTAGATGGTACGCGGGAAGAGACCCAGTACTTC	CASSLDGTREETQYF
TRBV12-3/TRBV12-4	NA	NA	TRBJ1-1	TGTGCCAGCAGCCTTATAGACAGGATGAACACTGAAGCTTTCTTT	CASSLIDRMNTEAFF
TRBV7-2	NA	many	TRBJ2-2	TGTGCCAGCAGCGTCAACAGGGAGGTCGGGGAGCTGTTTTTT	CASSVNREVGELFF
TRBV6-2/TRBV6-3	NA	many	TRBJ1-5	TGTGCCAGCAGATCCAGGATTTATAGCAATCAGCCCCAGCATTTT	CASRSRIYSNQPQHF
TRBV7-2	NA	many	TRBJ2-2	TGTGCCAGCAGCTTAGGCAGGATAGGATCGAACACCGGGGAGCTGTTTTTT	CASSLGRIGSNTGELFF
TRBV6-5	TRBD1	few	TRBJ2-7	TGTGCCAGCAGTTACTCGTGGTCGGGACAGGGGGCCTACGAGCAGTACTTC	CASSYSWSGQGAYEQYF
TRBV2	NA	many	TRBJ1-2	TGTGCCAGCAGTATAGACAGCAACTATGGCTACACCTTC	CASSIDSNYGYTF
TRBV7-2	TRBD1	many	TRBJ1-1	TGTGCCAGCAGCCACAGGGGGCCCAACACTGAAGCTTTCTTT	CASSHRGPNTEAFF
TRBV9	NA	many	TRBJ1-6	TGTGCCAGCAGCGAGGACAGCGCCAATTCACCCCTCCACTTT	CASSEDSANSPLHF